This T cell receptor (beta chain) comes out of a study of cytomegalovirus exposure and HLA in healthy donors. The CDR3 is 13 residues long. Trimming shortened V by 5 bases and J by 7 bases, and 13 bases separated the two germline ends. Per germline, CDR1 SGHTA and CDR2 FQGNSA. Primers included in the PCR were 60 Vbeta and 13 Jbeta primers. The method was immunoSEQ multiplex PCR; TCRdb's version includes in-frame clones alone and lacks a portion of them. The sample has roughly 190,000 clones; around 87% are singletons. The sequencing sample was made of PBMCs. This sequence was found in a boy between 2 and 10 years old in good health and CMV-seronegative. The V gene is TRBV7-2, the J gene TRBJ2-3; a weak D match, TRBD2 (5 bases). CDR3 in DNA: TGTGCCAGCAGCCGACTACAGTCTCATACGCAGTATTTT. Amino acid sequence: CASSRLQSHTQYF.